The clone carrying this T cell receptor (beta chain) has just a few counts. The antigen is undetermined. Each TCR beta library was made by quantitative 5'-RACE that incorporated molecular barcodes. TCRdb independently ran MiXCR on the 5' RACE reads; one entry per CDR3 protein. The sample has roughly 300,000 distinct CDR3 sequences; roughly 8% are singletons. This entry is derived from a study of CD8 T cells in ankylosing spondylitis. Study-level points and caveats: Ankylosing spondylitis blood seemed to carry a telltale TCR beta motif made of eight or nine highly homologous variants. Significant enrichment of disease-linked clones was reportedly seen in matched ankylosing spondylitis synovial fluid. Earlier literature documents some of the motif variants in reactive arthritis synovial fluid and blood. The disease-linked clones had a CD8+ phenotype and low blood frequencies.

Source material: blood, either unsorted or a sorted T cell fraction (not recorded which). This sequence originates from a male donor with ankylosing spondylitis.

In nucleotides, the CDR3 is TGTGCCAGCAGTTGGACAGCGGGCTACACCTTC. This encodes CASSWTAGYTF. This chain joins TRBV12-3 or TRBV12-4 and TRBJ1-2; D is possibly TRBD1 (6 bases). Trimming took 4 bases from V and 8 from J, leaving 8 bases between them. This CDR3 has 11 amino acids.